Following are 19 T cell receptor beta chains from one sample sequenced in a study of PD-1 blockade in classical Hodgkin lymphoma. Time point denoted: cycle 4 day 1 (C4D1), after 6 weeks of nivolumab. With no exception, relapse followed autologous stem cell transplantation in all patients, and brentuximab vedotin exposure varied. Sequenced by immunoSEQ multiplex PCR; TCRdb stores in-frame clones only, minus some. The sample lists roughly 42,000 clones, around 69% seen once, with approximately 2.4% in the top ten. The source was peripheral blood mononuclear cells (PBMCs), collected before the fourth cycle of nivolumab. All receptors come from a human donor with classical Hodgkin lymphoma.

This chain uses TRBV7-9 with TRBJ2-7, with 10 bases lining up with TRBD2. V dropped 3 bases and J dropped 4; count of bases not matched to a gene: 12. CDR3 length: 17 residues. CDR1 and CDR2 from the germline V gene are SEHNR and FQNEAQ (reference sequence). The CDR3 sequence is CASSFTLDSGGSYEQYF. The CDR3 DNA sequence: TGTGCCAGCAGCTTCACGTTAGATAGCGGGGGGTCATACGAGCAGTACTTC. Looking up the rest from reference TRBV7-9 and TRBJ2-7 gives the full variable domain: DTGVSQNPRHKITKRGQNVTFRCDPISEHNRLYWYRQTLGQGPEFLTYFQNEAQLEKSRLLSDRFSAERPKGSFSTLEIQRTEQGDSAMYLCASSFTLDSGGSYEQYFGPGTRLTVT.

CDR3: CASSPRGGSGEKLFF. CDR3 bases: TGTGCCAGCAGTCCCCGCGGGGGGAGTGGAGAAAAACTGTTTTTT. The gene calls are TRBV6-5 and TRBJ1-4, with TRBD1 as a possible D gene (5 bases). V lost 5 bases to trimming and J lost 8 bases, with 18 bases between them. The V gene's germline CDR1 is MNHEY and CDR2 SVGAGI. The CDR3 has 15 residues.

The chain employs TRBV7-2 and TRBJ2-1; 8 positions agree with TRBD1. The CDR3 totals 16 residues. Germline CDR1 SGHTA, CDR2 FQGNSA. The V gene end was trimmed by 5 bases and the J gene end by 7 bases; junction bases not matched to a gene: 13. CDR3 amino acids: CASSRGQGRSVNEQFF. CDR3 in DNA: TGTGCCAGCAGCCGAGGACAGGGTAGAAGTGTTAATGAGCAGTTCTTC.

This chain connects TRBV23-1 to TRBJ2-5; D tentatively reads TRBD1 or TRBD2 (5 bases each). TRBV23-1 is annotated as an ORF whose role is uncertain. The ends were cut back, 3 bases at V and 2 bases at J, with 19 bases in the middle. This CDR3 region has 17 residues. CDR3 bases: TGCGCCAGCAGTCAGGGGTCGGCAGGGAGATTACAAGAGACCCAGTACTTC. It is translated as CASSQGSAGRLQETQYF.

For the CDR3, the DNA is TGTGCCAGCCGAAAACCGGGACTAGTTGGCGAGCAGTACTTC. It encodes CASRKPGLVGEQYF. This sequence joins TRBV27 and TRBJ2-7; TRBD2 matches 8 bases. Germline CDR1 is MNHEY and CDR2 is SMNVEV (reference sequence). This CDR3 spans 14 amino acids. With 8 bases clipped from V and 6 bases from J, the junction kept 12 bases outside the gene matches.

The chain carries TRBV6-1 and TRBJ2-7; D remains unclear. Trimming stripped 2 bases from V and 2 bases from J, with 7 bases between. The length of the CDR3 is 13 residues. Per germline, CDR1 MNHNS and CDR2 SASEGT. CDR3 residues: CASSERIPYEQYF. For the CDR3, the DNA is TGTGCCAGCAGTGAAAGGATTCCCTACGAGCAGTACTTC.

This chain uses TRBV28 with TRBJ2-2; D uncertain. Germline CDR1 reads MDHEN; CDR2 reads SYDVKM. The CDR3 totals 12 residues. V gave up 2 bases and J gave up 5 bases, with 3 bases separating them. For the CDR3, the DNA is TGTGCCAGCAGTTTAGCGACCGGGGAGCTGTTTTTT. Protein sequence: CASSLATGELFF. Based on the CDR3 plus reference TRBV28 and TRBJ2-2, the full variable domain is DVKVTQSSRYLVKRTGEKVFLECVQDMDHENMFWYRQDPGLGLRLIYFSYDVKMKEKGDIPEGYSVSREKKERFSLILESASTNQTSMYLCASSLATGELFFGEGSRLTVL.

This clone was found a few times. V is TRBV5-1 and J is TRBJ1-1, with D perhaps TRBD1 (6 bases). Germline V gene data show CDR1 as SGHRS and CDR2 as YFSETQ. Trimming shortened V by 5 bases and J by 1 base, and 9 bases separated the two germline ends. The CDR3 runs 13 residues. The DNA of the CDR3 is TGCGCCAGCAGACCGACAGGGAACACTGAAGCTTTCTTT. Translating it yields CASRPTGNTEAFF. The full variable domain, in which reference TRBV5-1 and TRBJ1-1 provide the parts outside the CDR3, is KAGVTQTPRYLIKTRGQQVTLSCSPISGHRSVSWYQQTPGQGLQFLFEYFSETQRNKGNFPGRFSGRQFSNSRSEMNVSTLELGDSALYLCASRPTGNTEAFFGQGTRLTVV.

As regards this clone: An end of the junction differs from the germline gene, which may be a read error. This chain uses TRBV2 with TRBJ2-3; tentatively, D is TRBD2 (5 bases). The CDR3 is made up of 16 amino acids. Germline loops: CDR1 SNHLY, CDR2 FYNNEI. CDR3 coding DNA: TGTGCCAGCAGTGATCCGATAGCGACCTACACAGATACGCAGTACTTT. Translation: CASSDPIATYTDTQYF.

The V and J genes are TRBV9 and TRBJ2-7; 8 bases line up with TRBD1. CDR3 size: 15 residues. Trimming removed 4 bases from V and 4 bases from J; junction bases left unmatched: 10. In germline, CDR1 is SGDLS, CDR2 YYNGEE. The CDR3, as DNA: TGTGCCAGCAGCCCGCACTCAGGGGGCCGGTACGAGCAGTACTTC. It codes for CASSPHSGGRYEQYF.

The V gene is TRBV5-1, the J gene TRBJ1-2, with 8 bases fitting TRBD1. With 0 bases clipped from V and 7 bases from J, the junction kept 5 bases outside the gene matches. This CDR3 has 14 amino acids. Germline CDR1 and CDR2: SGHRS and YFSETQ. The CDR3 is CASSLGQGLGGYTF. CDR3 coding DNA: TGCGCCAGCAGCTTGGGACAGGGGCTTGGTGGCTACACCTTC.

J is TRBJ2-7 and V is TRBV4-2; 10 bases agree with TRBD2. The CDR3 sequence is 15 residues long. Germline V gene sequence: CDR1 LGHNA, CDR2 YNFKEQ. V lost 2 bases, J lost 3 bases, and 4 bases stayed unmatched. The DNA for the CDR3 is TGTGCCAGCAGCCAACTAGCGGGAGATGACTACGAGCAGTACTTC. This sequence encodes CASSQLAGDDYEQYF.

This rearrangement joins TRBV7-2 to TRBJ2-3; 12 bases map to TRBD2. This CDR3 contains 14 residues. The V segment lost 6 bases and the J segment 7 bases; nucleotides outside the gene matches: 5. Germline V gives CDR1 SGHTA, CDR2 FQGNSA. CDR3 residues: CASSSLAGGYTQYF. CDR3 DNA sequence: TGTGCCAGCAGTTCACTAGCGGGGGGTTATACGCAGTATTTT.

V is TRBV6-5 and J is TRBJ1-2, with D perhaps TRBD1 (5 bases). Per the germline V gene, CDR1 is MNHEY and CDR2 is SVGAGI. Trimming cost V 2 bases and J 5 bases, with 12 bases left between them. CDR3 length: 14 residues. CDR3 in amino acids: CASSYQGLAYGYTF. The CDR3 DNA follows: TGTGCCAGCAGTTACCAGGGATTGGCGTATGGCTACACCTTC.

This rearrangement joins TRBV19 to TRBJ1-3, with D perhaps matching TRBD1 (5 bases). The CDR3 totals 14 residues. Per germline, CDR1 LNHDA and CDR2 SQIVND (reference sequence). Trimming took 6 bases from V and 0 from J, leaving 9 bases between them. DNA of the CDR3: TGTGCCAGTAGCGGGGGGAGCTCTGGAAACACCATATATTTT. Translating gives CASSGGSSGNTIYF.

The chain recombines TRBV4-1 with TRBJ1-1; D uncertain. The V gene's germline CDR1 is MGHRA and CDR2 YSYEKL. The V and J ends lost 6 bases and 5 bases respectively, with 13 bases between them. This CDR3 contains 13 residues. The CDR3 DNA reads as TGCGCCAGCAGTTCGAGCCCCGGAACTGAAGCTTTCTTT. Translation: CASSSSPGTEAFF.

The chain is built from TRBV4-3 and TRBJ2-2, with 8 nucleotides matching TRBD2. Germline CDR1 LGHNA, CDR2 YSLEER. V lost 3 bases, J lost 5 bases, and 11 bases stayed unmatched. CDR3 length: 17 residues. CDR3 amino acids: CASSHDIRSGGTGELFF. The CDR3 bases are TGCGCCAGCAGCCACGACATAAGGAGCGGGGGTACCGGGGAGCTGTTTTTT.

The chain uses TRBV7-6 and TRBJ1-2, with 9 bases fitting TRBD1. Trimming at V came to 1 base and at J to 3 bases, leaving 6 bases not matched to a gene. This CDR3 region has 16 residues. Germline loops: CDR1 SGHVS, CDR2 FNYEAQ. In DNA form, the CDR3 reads TGTGCCAGCAGCTTAGAGGGACAGGGAGGCTACTATGGCTACACCTTC. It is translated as CASSLEGQGGYYGYTF.

CDR3 nucleotide sequence: TGTGCCAGGGGCGATTTTATGGACAGGGTGGGCACTGAAGCTTTCTTT. Protein sequence: CARGDFMDRVGTEAFF. The chain is built from TRBV2 and TRBJ1-1, with 8 positions matching TRBD1. The V gene's germline CDR1 is SNHLY and CDR2 FYNNEI. The V gene end was trimmed by 9 bases and the J gene end by 4 bases; junction bases not matched to a gene: 16. CDR3 length equals 16 residues. Full variable domain (remainder filled in from reference TRBV2 and TRBJ1-1): EPEVTQTPSHQVTQMGQEVILRCVPISNHLYFYWYRQILGQKVEFLVSFYNNEISEKSEIFDDQFSVERPDGSNFTLKIRSTKLEDSAMYFCARGDFMDRVGTEAFFGQGTRLTVV.